The T cell receptor (beta chain) under discussion was sequenced for a study of T cells expressing NK-cell markers. As for the study in general: Cells sorted as CD3+CD56+NKG2C+, CD3+CD56+NKG2C- and CD3+CD56-NKG2C+ T cells supplied the TCR beta repertoires. Study-level results: In six donors, dominant NKG2C+ clonotypes were about 1.0-7.0% of CD8+ T cells.

TCRdb re-called the 5' RACE reads and shows each CDR3 protein once, DNA omitted. This repertoire includes 550,000 to 600,000 distinct CDR3 sequences. To note about this clonotype: The antigen is undetermined.

The V gene's germline CDR1 is SGHVS and CDR2 FNYEAQ. The CDR3 runs to 13 residues. This receptor was obtained from a man aged 18 to 30 in good health. The chain is built from TRBV7-6 and TRBJ2-1; TCRdb lists TRBD2, though no DNA is available to test this call. Sequenced: blood T cells: a sorted CD56 or NKG2C T cell subset, CD4+ or CD8+ T cells, or bulk PBMC T cells (not recorded which). The CDR3 loop is CARAISGRNEQFF.